Following are 30 T cell receptor beta chains from one sample sequenced in a study of control samples from healthy donors and cancer patients. TCRdb's copy holds only in-frame clones and misses some; the assay was immunoSEQ multiplex PCR. This repertoire shows about 45,000 clones, roughly 77% found once; its top ten account for 15% to 20%. Material: formalin-fixed, paraffin-embedded tissue. The receptors derive from a male donor with melanoma.

The chain joins TRBV4-2 to TRBJ2-1; TRBD2 agrees at 7 bases. CDR1 is LGHNA, CDR2 YNFKEQ, per germline. The trim removed 5 bases at V and 0 bases at J, leaving 4 bases unmatched. The CDR3 loop spans 15 amino acids. The CDR3 protein is CASSAAGSSYNEQFF. In DNA, the CDR3 is TGTGCCAGCAGCGCAGCGGGAAGCTCCTACAATGAGCAGTTCTTC.

The V call is TRBV18, the J call TRBJ2-6; TRBD2 might be the D (5 bases). Trimming removed 4 bases from V and 2 bases from J, with 9 bases in between. From germline, CDR1 is KGHSH and CDR2 LQKENI. CDR3 length equals 15 residues. CDR3 protein: CASSQRSAGANVLTF. The CDR3 region has the DNA TGTGCCAGCTCACAGCGGTCCGCTGGGGCCAACGTCCTGACTTTC.

V usage is TRBV7-6 and J usage is TRBJ2-1, with D perhaps matching TRBD1 (7 bases). V was clipped by 5 bases and J by 4 bases, with 27 bases between them. The CDR3 is 19 residues long. Germline-derived CDR1 and CDR2 are SGHVS and FNYEAQ. In DNA form, the CDR3 reads TGTGCCAGCAGCCGTACGGCGACAGGGAGGTTCCTATATTACAATGAGCAGTTCTTC. Encoded protein: CASSRTATGRFLYYNEQFF.

The chain recombines TRBV27 with TRBJ2-2, with 10 bases that match TRBD1. V lost 4 bases and J lost 5; bases outside the gene matches: 7. Germline assignment: CDR1 MNHEY and CDR2 SMNVEV (reference sequence). CDR3 length equals 16 residues. As DNA, the CDR3 is TGTGCCAGCAGTTCCGCCCTGGGACAGGGGACCGGGGAGCTGTTTTTT. Protein product: CASSSALGQGTGELFF.

This clone was seen a few times. The chain is built from TRBV2 and TRBJ2-3, with 7 bases lining up with TRBD2. With V trimmed by 8 bases and J by 4 bases, 6 bases remained unmatched. This CDR3 has 13 amino acids. Per the germline V gene, CDR1 is SNHLY and CDR2 is FYNNEI. As DNA, the CDR3 is TGTGCCAGCGTAGCGGGCCTTTCAGATACGCAGTATTTT. Translated, it gives CASVAGLSDTQYF. The full variable domain, completed using reference TRBV2 and TRBJ2-3, is EPEVTQTPSHQVTQMGQEVILRCVPISNHLYFYWYRQILGQKVEFLVSFYNNEISEKSEIFDDQFSVERPDGSNFTLKIRSTKLEDSAMYFCASVAGLSDTQYFGPGTRLTVL.

This sequence joins TRBV9 and TRBJ2-5, with 13 bases fitting TRBD2. J gave up 4 bases and V 4 bases, and 4 bases lay outside the gene matches. Per the germline V gene, CDR1 is SGDLS and CDR2 is YYNGEE. The CDR3 extends over 15 amino acids. The CDR3 DNA sequence: TGTGCCAGCAGCACAGGGACTAGCGGGACAGAGACCCAGTACTTC. It yields the protein CASSTGTSGTETQYF.

This clone was observed a few times. The chain has TRBV28 and TRBJ2-7, with D hard to call. The CDR3 has 12 residues. The V gene lost 6 bases and the J gene lost 5 bases, with 11 bases spanning the gap. CDR1 and CDR2 (germline): MDHEN, SYDVKM. The CDR3 coding sequence is TGTGCCAGCAGACCCGGACGTGACGAGCAGTACTTC. This encodes CASRPGRDEQYF.

This clone has just a few counts. The chain links TRBV6-5 to TRBJ1-2; D is ambiguous. The CDR3 has 13 amino acids. CDR1 MNHEY and CDR2 SVGAGI come from the germline V gene. Trimming stripped 4 bases from V and 7 bases from J, with 13 bases between. The CDR3 DNA reads as TGTGCCAGCAGTTTAGGGAAAGTGGCTGGCTACACCTTC. Its translation is CASSLGKVAGYTF.

The gene calls are TRBV3-1 (or the pseudogene TRBV3-2) and TRBJ2-3; TRBD2 matches at 7 bases. V gave up 4 bases and J gave up 4 bases; unmatched junction bases: 14. The V gene's germline CDR1 is LGHDT and CDR2 YNNKEL (reference sequence). This CDR3 contains 17 residues. DNA for the CDR3: TGTGCCAGCAGCCGGAGTATCGGGCGCGGGAGCGCAGATACGCAGTATTTT. Translating it yields CASSRSIGRGSADTQYF.

V and J are TRBV28 and TRBJ2-7; D not certain. CDR1 and CDR2 (germline): MDHEN, SYDVKM. This CDR3 comprises 17 residues. V lost 1 base to trimming and J lost 5 bases, with 21 bases between them. The CDR3 DNA reads as TGTGCCAGCAGTTTATCGTTGAGGAACAAGCCTCAGGACGAGCAGTACTTC. Its translation is CASSLSLRNKPQDEQYF.

The rearrangement links TRBV3-1 (or the pseudogene TRBV3-2) to TRBJ2-5, with D possibly called TRBD1 or TRBD2 (5 bases each). This CDR3 region has 16 residues. Per germline, CDR1 LGHDT and CDR2 YNNKEL (reference sequence). V lost 0 bases to trimming and J lost 5 bases, with 16 bases between them. The CDR3 sequence: CASSQDRLGRLETQYF. The CDR3 DNA sequence: TGTGCCAGCAGCCAAGATCGATTGGGACGGTTGGAGACCCAGTACTTC.

Comments on this clone: The junction and the germline gene differ at one end; a read error may be behind it. The chain employs TRBV5-1 and TRBJ1-1; 9 bases map to TRBD1. This CDR3 comprises 16 residues. Germline V CDR1 and CDR2: SGHRS, YFSETQ. The CDR3, as DNA: TGCGCCAGCAGCTGGGTACAGGGGGCCTTGGGCACTGAAGCTTTTTTT. Encoded protein: CASSWVQGALGTEAFF.

At least ten counts were recorded for this clone. The CDR3 region is CASSPSGSDTGELFF. As DNA, the CDR3 is TGTGCCAGCAGTCCTAGCGGGAGTGATACCGGGGAGCTGTTTTTT. The chain combines TRBV6-6 with TRBJ2-2, with 10 bases that match TRBD2. V lost 5 bases and J lost 5; bases outside the gene matches: 5. Germline-derived CDR1 and CDR2 are MNHNY and SVGAGI (reference sequence). The CDR3 consists of 15 residues.

The chain couples TRBV9 to TRBJ2-3; D is unresolved. This CDR3 spans 15 amino acids. CDR1 and CDR2 (germline): SGDLS, YYNGEE. Between the trimmed V and J ends, which lost 0 bases and 2 bases, there was a span of 10 bases. The CDR3 reads CASSVGTAITDTQYF. For the CDR3, the DNA is TGTGCCAGCAGCGTAGGAACAGCCATCACAGATACGCAGTATTTT.

The chain has TRBV2 and TRBJ2-5; TRBD1 matches at 8 bases. The V gene's germline CDR1 is SNHLY and CDR2 FYNNEI. The CDR3 is made up of 15 amino acids. With 5 bases clipped from V and 1 base from J, the junction kept 6 bases outside the gene matches. The DNA for the CDR3 is TGTGCCAGCAGTCTAGGACAGGGCGGCCAAGAGACCCAGTACTTC. It codes for CASSLGQGGQETQYF.

This clone was counted between two and nine times. This chain links TRBV9 with TRBJ2-3; D uncertain. Germline-derived CDR1 and CDR2 are SGDLS and YYNGEE. There are 13 residues in the CDR3. With 4 bases removed from V and 2 bases from J, the gap between germline ends came to 8 bases. CDR3 nucleotide sequence: TGTGCCAGCAGCCCCTCGGTCACAGATACGCAGTATTTT. The encoded protein is CASSPSVTDTQYF.

The CDR3 region is CASSQGSPYGYTF. For the CDR3, the DNA is TGTGCCAGCAGCCAAGGATCCCCTTATGGCTACACCTTC. The V gene is TRBV3-1 (or the pseudogene TRBV3-2), the J gene TRBJ1-2; D is undetermined. CDR3 length: 13 residues. Between the trimmed V and J ends, which lost 1 base and 5 bases, there was a span of 8 bases. Germline assignment: CDR1 LGHDT and CDR2 YNNKEL (reference sequence).

The chain links TRBV9 to TRBJ2-3; TRBD1 is a possible D gene (5 bases). Trimming took off 6 bases at V and 5 bases at J, with 13 bases between the two ends. Looked up from germline, CDR1 is SGDLS and CDR2 is YYNGEE. This CDR3 region has 13 residues. In nucleotides, the CDR3 is TGTGCCAGCACCCGACAGTCCGGAGATACGCAGTATTTT. This sequence encodes CASTRQSGDTQYF. Using reference TRBV9 and TRBJ2-3 for the parts outside the CDR3, the full variable domain is DSGVTQTPKHLITATGQRVTLRCSPRSGDLSVYWYQQSLDQGLQFLIQYYNGEERAKGNILERFSAQQFPDLHSELNLSSLELGDSALYFCASTRQSGDTQYFGPGTRLTVL.

The rearrangement joins TRBV7-8 to TRBJ1-4; D is undetermined. The CDR3 runs to 15 residues. Trimming removed 0 bases from V and 2 bases from J, with 7 bases in between. Germline-derived CDR1 and CDR2 are SGHVS and FQNEAQ. This chain's CDR3 is CASSLAIQTNEKLFF. The CDR3 DNA reads TGTGCCAGCAGCTTAGCAATTCAGACTAATGAAAAACTGTTTTTT.

This chain uses TRBV10-3 with TRBJ2-2; D call uncertain. The CDR3 consists of 13 residues. V lost 0 bases to trimming and J lost 9 bases, with 8 bases between them. CDR1 is ENHRY, CDR2 SYGVKD, per germline. The CDR3 sequence is CAISESLGRELFF. CDR3 bases: TGTGCCATCAGTGAGTCGTTGGGGAGGGAGCTGTTTTTT.

V gene TRBV5-6 combines with J gene TRBJ1-5, with TRBD1 matching 9 bases. The length of the CDR3 is 17 residues. The ends lost 4 bases at V and 2 bases at J; junction bases unmatched: 10. Germline-derived CDR1 and CDR2 are SGHDT and YYEEEE. The CDR3 loop reads CASSLKDRGRGNQPQHF. The DNA of the CDR3 is TGTGCCAGCAGCCTAAAGGACAGGGGACGCGGCAATCAGCCCCAGCATTTT.

The gene calls are TRBV7-6 and TRBJ2-7; 10 bases line up with TRBD2. Germline trimming cut 4 bases from V and 0 bases from J; bases unmatched to any gene: 9. The CDR3 spans 17 residues. Looked up from germline, CDR1 is SGHVS and CDR2 is FNYEAQ. The CDR3 DNA sequence: TGTGCCAGCAGCTCAAGGACTAGCGGAAAACGCTCCTACGAGCAGTACTTC. Translating it yields CASSSRTSGKRSYEQYF.

This chain uses TRBV2 with TRBJ1-2; D is possibly TRBD1 (5 bases). Germline V gene sequence: CDR1 SNHLY, CDR2 FYNNEI. The CDR3 covers 13 residues. Trimming shortened V by 8 bases and J by 2 bases, and 12 bases separated the two germline ends. CDR3 in amino acids: CASGLGANYGYTF. In DNA form, the CDR3 reads TGTGCCAGCGGACTAGGGGCCAACTATGGCTACACCTTC.

CDR3 sequence (DNA): TGCGCCAGCTCTCTCGGCAGGGCCGGGGGTGGTGAAAAACTGTTTTTT. Amino acids: CASSLGRAGGGEKLFF. V usage is TRBV5-1 and J usage is TRBJ1-4, with D perhaps TRBD1 (5 bases). Trimming stripped 7 bases from V and 7 bases from J, with 23 bases between. This CDR3 comprises 16 residues. From germline, CDR1 is SGHRS and CDR2 YFSETQ.

The chain couples TRBV7-9 to TRBJ2-7, with 9 nucleotides matching TRBD1. Looked up from germline, CDR1 is SEHNR and CDR2 is FQNEAQ (reference sequence). Trimming removed 6 bases from V and 4 bases from J; junction bases left unmatched: 7. The CDR3 runs 14 residues. CDR3 DNA: TGTGCCAGCAGAATACAAGGACAGGGGTACGAGCAGTACTTC. It specifies CASRIQGQGYEQYF.

The genes are TRBV3-1 (or the pseudogene TRBV3-2) and TRBJ2-4; the D gene is possibly TRBD1 (6 bases). CDR3 length: 15 amino acids. V was clipped by 1 base and J by 2 bases, with 9 bases between them. The germline gives CDR1 LGHDT, CDR2 YNNKEL (reference sequence). For the CDR3, the DNA is TGTGCCAGCAGCCAAGGTACAGGGCCCAAAAACATTCAGTACTTC. This translates into CASSQGTGPKNIQYF.

Here the CDR3 reads CASSRTRLSYEQYF. The CDR3 DNA is TGTGCCAGCAGTCGGACTCGTCTCTCCTACGAGCAGTACTTC. This chain joins TRBV28 and TRBJ2-7; perhaps TRBD2 as D (5 bases). V was clipped by 5 bases and J by 0 bases, with 11 bases between them. The CDR3 covers 14 residues. Germline V CDR1 and CDR2: MDHEN, SYDVKM.

This sequence joins TRBV28 and TRBJ2-6; D is uncertain. V was shortened by 6 bases and J by 0 bases, with 21 bases between the two germline ends. Per germline, CDR1 MDHEN and CDR2 SYDVKM. The CDR3 extends over 19 amino acids. CDR3 loop: CASSPLGIRLRSGANVLTF. The CDR3 coding sequence is TGTGCCAGCAGCCCCCTGGGCATCAGACTTCGCTCTGGGGCCAACGTCCTGACTTTC.

This clone occurred a few times. This sample includes further DNA sequences coding for the same CDR3. DNA of the CDR3: TGTGCCAGCAGCTTACGACAGGGTCCCTACGAGCAGTACTTC. Residues: CASSLRQGPYEQYF. The chain has TRBV7-8 and TRBJ2-7; 7 bases are shared with TRBD1. The CDR3 runs to 14 residues. V lost 2 bases to trimming and J lost 2 bases; unmatched junction nucleotides: 3. Germline-derived CDR1 and CDR2 are SGHVS and FQNEAQ.

The rearrangement uses TRBV28 and TRBJ1-1; D is perhaps TRBD1 (6 bases). The germline gives CDR1 MDHEN, CDR2 SYDVKM. This CDR3 has 17 amino acids. The V end was cut by 6 bases, the J end by 6 bases, with 26 bases between. CDR3 loop: CASRPRGGFVARSEAFF. The DNA of the CDR3 is TGTGCCAGCAGGCCGAGAGGGGGTTTCGTCGCCAGATCTGAAGCTTTCTTT.